This paragraph reports one T cell receptor (beta chain). Its antigen is as yet unknown. This entry is derived from a study of a mutant IDH1 vaccine in newly diagnosed glioma. The overall study: Patients got their first vaccination 4-6 weeks after radiotherapy alone, or with temozolomide cycles. There were 62.5% males and roughly 38% females among treated patients, whose mean age was approximately 41 years.

Time point: week 11, during vaccination. In the vaccine, a single dose held 300 ug of the mutant IDH1 20-mer peptide, along with topical imiquimod. Donor diagnoses consisted of new WHO grade 3 or 4 IDH1-mutant, ATRX-lost astrocytomas. The CDR3 runs 13 residues. Per germline, CDR1 SGHKS and CDR2 YYEKEE (reference sequence). Trimming removed 2 bases at V and 5 bases at J, with 8 bases between. Profiling relied on immunoSEQ multiplex PCR, and the TCRdb table lists in-frame clones only, not all of them. The table has around 40,000 clones, roughly 84% seen once. General observations from the study: No link was apparently found between pseudoprogression and changes in top peripheral T cell clonotypes.

This sequence joins TRBV5-5 and TRBJ1-5; possible D gene TRBD1, 5 bases. The source material was PBMCs, sampled from a glioma patient whose treatment included an IDH1 peptide vaccine. The TCR sequence derives from a man aged 35 to 55 with glioma. This CDR3 reads CASSFREDQPQHF. The CDR3, as DNA: TGTGCCAGCAGCTTCAGGGAGGATCAGCCCCAGCATTTT.